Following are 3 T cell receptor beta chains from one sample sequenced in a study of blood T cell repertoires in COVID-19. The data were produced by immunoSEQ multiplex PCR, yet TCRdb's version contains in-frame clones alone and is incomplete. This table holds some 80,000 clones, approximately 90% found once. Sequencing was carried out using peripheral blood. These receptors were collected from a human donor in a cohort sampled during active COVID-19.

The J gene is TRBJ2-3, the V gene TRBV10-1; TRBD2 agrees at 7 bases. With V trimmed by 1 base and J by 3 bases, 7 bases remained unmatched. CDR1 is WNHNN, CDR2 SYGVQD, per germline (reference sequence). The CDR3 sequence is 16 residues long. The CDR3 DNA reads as TGCGCCAGCAGTGAGTTAAGGCTAGCGGAGACAGATACGCAGTATTTT. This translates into CASSELRLAETDTQYF.

CDR3 DNA: TGCGCCAGCAGGAGCGGGAGCACAACTAGCACAGATACGCAGTATTTT. It codes for CASRSGSTTSTDTQYF. The chain recombines TRBV5-1 with TRBJ2-3, with 8 bases identical to TRBD2. The CDR3 covers 16 residues. CDR1 is SGHRS and CDR2 is YFSETQ in the germline V gene. The V segment lost 5 bases and the J segment 0 bases; nucleotides outside the gene matches: 8.

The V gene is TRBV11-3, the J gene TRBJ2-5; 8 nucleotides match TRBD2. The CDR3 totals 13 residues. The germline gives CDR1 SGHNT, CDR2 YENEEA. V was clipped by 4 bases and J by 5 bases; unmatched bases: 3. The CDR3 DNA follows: TGTGCCAGCAGCTCGGGACTAGAGGAGACCCAGTACTTC. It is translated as CASSSGLEETQYF. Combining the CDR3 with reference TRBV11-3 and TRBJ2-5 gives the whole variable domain EAGVVQSPRYKIIEKKQPVAFWCNPISGHNTLYWYLQNLGQGPELLIRYENEEAVDDSQLPKDRFSAERLKGVDSTLKIQPAELGDSAVYLCASSSGLEETQYFGPGTRLLVL.